The 9 T cell receptor beta chains below all came from one sample that was sequenced in a study of monozygotic twins with inflammatory bowel disease (dated by TCRdb to about 2019). The receptor library was made with 5' RACE. The sequencing machine was an Illumina HiSeq 2500. After the reads were reprocessed by TCRdb, one entry was made per CDR3 protein sequence, with no DNA. The table kept for this sample lists fewer than 550,000 distinct CDR3 sequences. The top ten hold 2.4% of the sample. The sequenced sample consisted of blood. These receptors all stem from a human donor with ulcerative colitis or Crohn's disease, or a healthy co-twin of an affected twin (not recorded which).

The chain employs TRBV5-1 and TRBJ2-3; checking the TCRdb D call of TRBD1 is not possible without DNA. This CDR3 contains 15 residues. CDR1 SGHRS and CDR2 YFSETQ come from the germline V gene. Here the CDR3 reads CASSMLGGQTDTQYF.

This chain uses TRBV10-3 with TRBJ2-7; lacking DNA, the TRBD1 call made by TCRdb goes unchecked. This CDR3 spans 13 amino acids. Germline CDR1 and CDR2: ENHRY and SYGVKD. The CDR3: CAIRGQGEGEQYF.

This sequence joins TRBV7-2 and TRBJ2-1. This CDR3 spans 15 amino acids. Germline CDR1 is SGHTA and CDR2 is FQGNSA. CDR3: CASSLGASSYNEQFF.

This sequence joins TRBV2 and TRBJ2-1; TCRdb proposes TRBD1, but this gene call is untestable without DNA. The CDR3 spans 14 residues. Germline V gives CDR1 SNHLY, CDR2 FYNNEI. The CDR3 loop reads CATHRDLNYNEQFF.

V gene TRBV7-6 combines with J gene TRBJ1-1; as DNA is missing, the TRBD1 call by TCRdb cannot be tested. Germline CDR1 and CDR2: SGHVS and FNYEAQ. There are 15 residues in the CDR3. CDR3: CASREGGSENTEAFF.

This chain links TRBV5-1 with TRBJ2-7; the D gene TCRdb calls, TRBD1, cannot be checked with no DNA. The CDR3 sequence is 15 residues long. In germline, CDR1 is SGHRS, CDR2 YFSETQ. The CDR3 region is CASSLPTELSYEQYF.

The rearrangement links TRBV7-2 to TRBJ1-2; TCRdb lists TRBD1, though no DNA is available to test this call. The CDR3 sequence is 13 residues long. Looked up from germline, CDR1 is SGHTA and CDR2 is FQGNSA. CDR3 residues: CASARPGVYGYTF.

The chain has TRBV7-9 and TRBJ1-6. Germline lookup yields CDR1 SEHNR and CDR2 FQNEAQ (reference sequence). This CDR3 comprises 12 residues. CDR3 loop: CASSDPSSPLHF.

The chain joins TRBV4-1 to TRBJ1-5. This CDR3 spans 16 amino acids. Germline V lookup: CDR1 MGHRA, CDR2 YSYEKL. The CDR3 loop reads CASSQEVADSNQPQHF.